This T cell receptor beta chain was sequenced during a study of vaccination and CD4 T cells after COVID-19. Study in general: Investigators drew the post-COVID samples a median approximately 92 days after diagnosis, with a range of 35 to 161. Findings and limits, study-wide: From around 21 to 38, the median of SARS-CoV-2-reactive clonotypes rose without reaching significance.

Treatment of the sample: roughly ten-day PBMC culture with coronavirus spike peptide pools or control peptides (ViraFEST assay). As concerns this clonotype: What it binds is unknown.

V was pared by 6 bases and J by 3 bases, with 10 bases of the junction left unmatched. The CDR3 runs 14 residues. Germline loops: CDR1 SQVTM, CDR2 ANQGSEA. Sequenced with the Oncomine TCR Beta short-read assay was DNA taken from cultured CD4+ T cells. TCRdb reanalysed the PCR reads using MiXCR and keeps one entry per CDR3 protein. Among fewer than 20,000 distinct CDR3 sequences listed, around 74% were seen once. Specimen: CD4+ T cells from blood, cultured in vitro, collected after SARS-CoV-2 vaccination. The J gene is TRBJ1-2, the V gene TRBV29-1, with TRBD1 matching 7 bases. The sequence was obtained from a human donor who received a COVID-19 vaccine. The CDR3 here is CSVQATGEDYGYTF. DNA of the CDR3: TGCAGCGTCCAGGCAACAGGGGAGGACTATGGCTACACCTTC.